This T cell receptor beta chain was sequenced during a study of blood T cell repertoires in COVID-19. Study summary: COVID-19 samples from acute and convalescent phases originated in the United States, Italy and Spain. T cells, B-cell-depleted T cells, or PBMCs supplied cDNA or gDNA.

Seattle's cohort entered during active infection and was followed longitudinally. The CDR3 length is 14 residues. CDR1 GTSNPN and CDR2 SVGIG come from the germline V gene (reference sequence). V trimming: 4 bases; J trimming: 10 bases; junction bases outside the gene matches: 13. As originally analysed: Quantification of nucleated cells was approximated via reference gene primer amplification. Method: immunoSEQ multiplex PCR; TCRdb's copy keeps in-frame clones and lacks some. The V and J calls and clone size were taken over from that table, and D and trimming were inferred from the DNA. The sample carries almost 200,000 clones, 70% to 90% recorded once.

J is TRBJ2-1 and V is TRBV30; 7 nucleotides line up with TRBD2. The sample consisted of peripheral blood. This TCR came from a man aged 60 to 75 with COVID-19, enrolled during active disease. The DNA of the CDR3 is TGTGCCTGGACTCCGGGACTAACGGGGAAGGAGCAGTTCTTC. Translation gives CAWTPGLTGKEQFF.